The clone carrying this T cell receptor (beta chain) was counted a single time. Germline V gene lookup returns CDR1 KGHSH and CDR2 LQKENI. The CDR3 loop spans 14 amino acids. V lost 3 bases to trimming and J lost 2 bases, with 10 bases between them. TCRdb's table, derived via immunoSEQ multiplex PCR, lists solely in-frame clones and lacks some. The sample carries 85,000 to 100,000 clones, 80% to 90% recorded once. One Seattle source followed patients from active infection through their disease course. The data were taken from a study of blood T cell repertoires in COVID-19. At the level of the study: The analysed material was cDNA or gDNA that came from T cells, B-cell-depleted T cells, or PBMCs.

Sequenced material: peripheral blood. The chain has TRBV18 and TRBJ2-5; D might be TRBD1 (5 bases). This sequence originates from a man aged 45-60 years with COVID-19, enrolled during active disease. CDR3 sequence (DNA): TGTGCCAGCTCACCTATTTCAGGGCAAGAGACCCAGTACTTC. Amino acid sequence: CASSPISGQETQYF.